The clone carrying this TCR beta chain has only one observation. This entry comes from a study of shared clonotypes between healthy human individuals. Trimming removed 1 base at V and 4 bases at J, with 10 bases between. CDR1 and CDR2 (germline): SEHNR, FQNEAQ (reference sequence). The CDR3 covers 15 residues. Produced via immunoSEQ multiplex PCR; TCRdb's table is partial and in-frame only. Here the sample spans approximately 2.5 million clones, approximately 93% being singletons. This clonotype was obtained from a man aged 18 to 29 in good health. Some clones in this sample may be carry-over from other donors' samples. The chain has TRBV7-9 and TRBJ1-4; D not resolved. The source material was naive CD4+ T cells from PBMCs. Subset here: CD45RA+ positively selected. The CDR3: CASSLVPAGNEKLFF. The CDR3 nucleotides read TGTGCCAGCAGCTTAGTTCCCGCTGGTAATGAAAAACTGTTTTTT.